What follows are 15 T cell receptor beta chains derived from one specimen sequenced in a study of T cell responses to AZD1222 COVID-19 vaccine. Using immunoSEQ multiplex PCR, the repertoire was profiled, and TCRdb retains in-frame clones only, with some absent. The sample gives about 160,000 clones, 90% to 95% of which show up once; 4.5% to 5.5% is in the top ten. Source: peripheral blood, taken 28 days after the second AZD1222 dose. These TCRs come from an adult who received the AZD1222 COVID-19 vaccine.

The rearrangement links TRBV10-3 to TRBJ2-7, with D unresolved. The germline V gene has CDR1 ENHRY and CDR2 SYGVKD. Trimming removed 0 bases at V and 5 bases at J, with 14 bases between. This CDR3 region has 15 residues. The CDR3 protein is CAISESFVPTDEQYF. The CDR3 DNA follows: TGTGCCATCAGTGAGTCGTTCGTTCCGACTGACGAGCAGTACTTC.

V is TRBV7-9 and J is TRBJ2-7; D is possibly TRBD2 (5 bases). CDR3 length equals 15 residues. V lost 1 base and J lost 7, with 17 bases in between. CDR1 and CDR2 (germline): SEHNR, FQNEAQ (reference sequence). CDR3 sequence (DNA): TGTGCCAGCAGCTTAGGGGATAAAACGTCGGGGGAGCAGTACTTC. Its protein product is CASSLGDKTSGEQYF.

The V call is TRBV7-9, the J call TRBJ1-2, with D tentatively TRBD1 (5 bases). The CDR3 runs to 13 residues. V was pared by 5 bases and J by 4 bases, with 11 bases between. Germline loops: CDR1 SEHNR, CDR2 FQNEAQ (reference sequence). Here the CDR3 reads CASSQDSFYGYTF. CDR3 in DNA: TGTGCCAGCAGCCAAGACAGCTTCTATGGCTACACCTTC.

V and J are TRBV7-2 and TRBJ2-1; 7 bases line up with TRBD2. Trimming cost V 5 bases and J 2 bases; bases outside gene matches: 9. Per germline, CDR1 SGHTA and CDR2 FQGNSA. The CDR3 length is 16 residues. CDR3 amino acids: CASSTISGMPYNEQFF. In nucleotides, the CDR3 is TGTGCCAGCAGCACTATAAGCGGGATGCCCTACAATGAGCAGTTCTTC.

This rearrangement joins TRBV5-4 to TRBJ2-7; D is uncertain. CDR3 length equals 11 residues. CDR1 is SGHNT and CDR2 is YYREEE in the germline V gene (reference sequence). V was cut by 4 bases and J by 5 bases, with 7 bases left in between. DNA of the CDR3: TGTGCCAGCAGCGAGAACCACGAGCAGTACTTC. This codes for CASSENHEQYF.

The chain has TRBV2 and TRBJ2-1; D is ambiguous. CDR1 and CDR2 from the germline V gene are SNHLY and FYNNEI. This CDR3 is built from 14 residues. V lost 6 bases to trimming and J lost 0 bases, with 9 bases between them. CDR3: CASSALSSYNEQFF. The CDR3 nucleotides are TGTGCCAGCAGCGCCCTCAGCTCCTACAATGAGCAGTTCTTC. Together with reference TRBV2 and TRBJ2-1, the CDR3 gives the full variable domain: EPEVTQTPSHQVTQMGQEVILRCVPISNHLYFYWYRQILGQKVEFLVSFYNNEISEKSEIFDDQFSVERPDGSNFTLKIRSTKLEDSAMYFCASSALSSYNEQFFGPGTRLTVL.

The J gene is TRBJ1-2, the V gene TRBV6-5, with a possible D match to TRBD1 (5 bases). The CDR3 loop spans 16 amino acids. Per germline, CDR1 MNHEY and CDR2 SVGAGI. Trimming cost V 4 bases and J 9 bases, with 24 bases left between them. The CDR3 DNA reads TGTGCCAGCAGTTTTGACCCTGGGAGGGCCGACAGAAGCTACACCTTC. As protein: CASSFDPGRADRSYTF.

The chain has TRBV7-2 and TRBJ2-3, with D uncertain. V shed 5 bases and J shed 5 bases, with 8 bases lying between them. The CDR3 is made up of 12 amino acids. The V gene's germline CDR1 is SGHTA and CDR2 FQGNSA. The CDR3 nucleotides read TGTGCCAGCAGCCCCTACGGAGATACGCAGTATTTT. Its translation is CASSPYGDTQYF.

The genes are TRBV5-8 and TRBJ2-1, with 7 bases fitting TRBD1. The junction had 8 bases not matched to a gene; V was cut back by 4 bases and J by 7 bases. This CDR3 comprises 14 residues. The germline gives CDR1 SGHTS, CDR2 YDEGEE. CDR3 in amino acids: CASSGNRGGNEQFF. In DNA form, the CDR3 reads TGTGCCAGCAGCGGAAACAGGGGTGGGAATGAGCAGTTCTTC.

CDR3: CASRLLADSPLHF. The CDR3 DNA follows: TGCGCCAGCAGACTCTTGGCAGATTCACCCCTCCACTTT. The chain is built from TRBV5-1 and TRBJ1-6; D call uncertain. CDR1 is SGHRS, CDR2 YFSETQ, per germline. CDR3 length: 13 residues. V was shortened by 5 bases and J by 8 bases, with 11 bases between the two germline ends.

The CDR3 protein is CASRKFGTSGRRNTGELFF. CDR3 DNA sequence: TGTGCCAGCAGGAAATTCGGGACTAGCGGGAGGAGGAACACCGGGGAGCTGTTTTTT. The chain has TRBV7-9 and TRBJ2-2; 15 bases map to TRBD2. From germline, CDR1 is SEHNR and CDR2 FQNEAQ (reference sequence). V lost 6 bases, J lost 1 base, and 9 bases stayed unmatched. The CDR3 has 19 residues.

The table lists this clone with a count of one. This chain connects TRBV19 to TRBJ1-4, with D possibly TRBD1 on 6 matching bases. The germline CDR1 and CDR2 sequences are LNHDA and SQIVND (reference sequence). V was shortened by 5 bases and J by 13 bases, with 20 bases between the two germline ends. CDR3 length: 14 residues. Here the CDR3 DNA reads TGTGCCAGTAGTCGGGGGCAACCCCACGGGGGACTGTTTTTT. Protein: CASSRGQPHGGLFF.

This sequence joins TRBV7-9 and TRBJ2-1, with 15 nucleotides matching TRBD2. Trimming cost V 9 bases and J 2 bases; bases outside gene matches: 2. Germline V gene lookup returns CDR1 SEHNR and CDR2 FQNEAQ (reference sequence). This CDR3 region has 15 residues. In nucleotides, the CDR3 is TGTGCCAGTGGGACTAGCGGGAGGACCTACAATGAGCAGTTCTTC. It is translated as CASGTSGRTYNEQFF.

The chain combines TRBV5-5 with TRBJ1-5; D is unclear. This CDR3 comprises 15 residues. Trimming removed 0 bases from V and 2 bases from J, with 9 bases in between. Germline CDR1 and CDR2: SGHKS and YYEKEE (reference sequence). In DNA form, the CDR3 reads TGTGCCAGCAGCTTGGGGGTGGGCGGCAATCAGCCCCAGCATTTT. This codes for CASSLGVGGNQPQHF.

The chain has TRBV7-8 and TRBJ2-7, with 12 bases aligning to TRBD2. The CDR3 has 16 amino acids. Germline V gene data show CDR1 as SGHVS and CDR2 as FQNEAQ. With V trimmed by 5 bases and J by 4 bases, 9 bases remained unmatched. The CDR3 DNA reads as TGTGCCAGCAGCCCAAGACTAGCGGGAGCTGGGTACGAGCAGTACTTC. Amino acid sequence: CASSPRLAGAGYEQYF.